This T cell receptor (beta chain) appears in the sequencing data of a study of T cell changes during pregnancy in multiple sclerosis. The junction had 15 bases not matched to a gene; V was cut back by 4 bases and J by 6 bases. This CDR3 is 18 amino acids long. The germline V gene has CDR1 SGHVS and CDR2 FNYEAQ. Data came from immunoSEQ multiplex PCR; TCRdb stores just in-frame clones and leaves some out. The data show some 80,000 clones, roughly 94% seen once. The gene calls are TRBV7-6 and TRBJ1-4, with TRBD1 matching 9 bases. The sequence was obtained from a female donor with multiple sclerosis, enrolled in a pregnancy study. The source material was peripheral blood, sampled before pregnancy. CDR3 in amino acids: CASSSLVSGGTGYEKLFF. Here the CDR3 DNA reads TGTGCCAGCAGCTCCTTAGTCTCGGGAGGGACAGGGTATGAAAAACTGTTTTTT.